A single sample gave rise to the 5 T cell receptor beta chains below, sequenced in a study of regulatory T cells in long-lasting Graves disease. Time point noted: newly diagnosed GD, antithyroid drugs for less than 3 months. Researchers made the TCR library from RNA that was extracted from PBMCs. For TCR beta, libraries came from iRepertoire HTBI primers and Arm-PCR of CDR3 regions. TCRdb re-called the multiplex PCR reads through MiXCR, storing one row per CDR3 protein. The sample yields about 620,000 distinct CDR3 sequences, around 17% seen once. The same specimen was also included in a second study, on T cells in Graves' hyperthyroidism and ophthalmopathy.

This specimen consisted of peripheral blood mononuclear cells (PBMCs), obtained at new diagnosis, from a patient treated with antithyroid drugs. The receptors derive from a woman aged 30 to 39 with Graves disease.

This clonotype was counted only a few times. The V gene is TRBV3-1, the J gene TRBJ2-7; D remains ambiguous. Trimming took off 11 bases at V and 5 bases at J, with 10 bases between the two ends. CDR3 length equals 10 residues. The germline V gene has CDR1 LGHDT and CDR2 YNNKEL (reference sequence). Written as DNA, the CDR3 is TGTGCCGCGAGGAAGAACGAGCAGTACTTC. It specifies CAARKNEQYF.

The V call is TRBV24-1, the J call TRBJ2-1; D might be TRBD1 or TRBD2, each matching 5 bases. V was pared by 1 base and J by 8 bases, with 17 bases between. CDR3 length: 16 residues. Per the germline V gene, CDR1 is KGHDR and CDR2 is SFDVKD. CDR3 coding DNA: TGTGCCACCAGTGATTTCTGGGGGATCCAGCCCGATGAGCAGTTCTTC. Its protein product is CATSDFWGIQPDEQFF.

The CDR3 region has the DNA TGCAGTGCCCGGACTAGCGTTAGTGAGCAGTTCTTC. Protein sequence: CSARTSVSEQFF. This chain links TRBV20-1 with TRBJ2-1; 9 positions match TRBD2. V trimming: 6 bases; J trimming: 9 bases; junction bases outside the gene matches: 6. The CDR3 covers 12 residues. Germline loops: CDR1 DFQATT, CDR2 SNEGSKA (reference sequence).

Details on this clonotype: One base away lies a much larger clone, so this may be a sequencing read error. The chain joins TRBV2 to TRBJ1-2, with D tentatively TRBD1 (5 bases). This CDR3 has 13 amino acids. The germline gives CDR1 SNHLY, CDR2 FYNNEI. The CDR3 here is CASSRGEDYGCTF. Written as DNA, the CDR3 is TGTGCCAGCAGTCGGGGGGAAGACTATGGCTGCACCTTC.

This clonotype came up a few times. The chain combines TRBV6-1 with TRBJ2-3, with unresolved D. Per germline, CDR1 MNHNS and CDR2 SASEGT. The CDR3 consists of 13 residues. Trimming took off 7 bases at V and 0 bases at J, with 8 bases between the two ends. The CDR3: CASKKTSTDTQYF. CDR3 DNA: TGTGCCAGCAAAAAAACTAGCACAGATACGCAGTATTTT.